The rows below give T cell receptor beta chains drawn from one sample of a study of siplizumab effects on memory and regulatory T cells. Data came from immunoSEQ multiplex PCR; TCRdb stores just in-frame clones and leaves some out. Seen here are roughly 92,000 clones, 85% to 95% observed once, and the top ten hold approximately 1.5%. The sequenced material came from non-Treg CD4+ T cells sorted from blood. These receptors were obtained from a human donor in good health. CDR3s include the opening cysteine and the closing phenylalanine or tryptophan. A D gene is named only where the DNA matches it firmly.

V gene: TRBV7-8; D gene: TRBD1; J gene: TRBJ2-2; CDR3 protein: CASSSQGAPTGELFF
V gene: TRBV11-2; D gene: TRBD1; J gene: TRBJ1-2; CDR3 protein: CASSPIQGRTLYGYTF
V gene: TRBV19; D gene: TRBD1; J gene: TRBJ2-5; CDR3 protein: CASSLGTGILETQYF
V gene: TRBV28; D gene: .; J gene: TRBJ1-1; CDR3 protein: CASIQGGQTEAFF
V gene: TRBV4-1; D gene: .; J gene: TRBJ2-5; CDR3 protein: CASSQEGGVGPEQYF
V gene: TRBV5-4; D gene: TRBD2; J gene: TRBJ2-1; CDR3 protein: CASSRGLAGGGEQFF
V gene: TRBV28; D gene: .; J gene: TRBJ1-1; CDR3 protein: CASTSTTPRNTEAFF
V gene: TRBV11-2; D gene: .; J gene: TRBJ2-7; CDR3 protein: CASSSHLSSEQYF
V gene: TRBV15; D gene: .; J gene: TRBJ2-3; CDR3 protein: CATSRDREPDTQYF
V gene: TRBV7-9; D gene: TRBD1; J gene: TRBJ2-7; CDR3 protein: CASSLGRQGSYEQYF
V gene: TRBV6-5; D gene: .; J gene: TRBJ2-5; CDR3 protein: CASRRHHQETQYF
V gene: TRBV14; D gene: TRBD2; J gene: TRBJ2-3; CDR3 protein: CASSQVVLAQRTDTQYF
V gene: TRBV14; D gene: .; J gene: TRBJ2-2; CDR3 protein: CASKAGRTGELFF
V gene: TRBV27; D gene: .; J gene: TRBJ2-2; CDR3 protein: CASRELIEAGELFF
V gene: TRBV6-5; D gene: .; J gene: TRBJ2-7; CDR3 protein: CASSSATGSYEQYF
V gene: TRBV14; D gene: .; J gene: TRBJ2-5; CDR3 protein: CASSQRHGALETQYF
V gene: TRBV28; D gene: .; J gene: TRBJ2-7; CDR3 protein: CASSLKGVPRDEQYF
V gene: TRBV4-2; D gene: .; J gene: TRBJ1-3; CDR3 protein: CASSQEPGSGNTIYF
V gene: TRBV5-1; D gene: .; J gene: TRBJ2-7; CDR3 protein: CASSLTDRKYEQYF
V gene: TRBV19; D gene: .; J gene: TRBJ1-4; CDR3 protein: CASSLGWKEKLFF
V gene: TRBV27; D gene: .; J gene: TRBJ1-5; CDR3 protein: CASSFRGRHQPQHF
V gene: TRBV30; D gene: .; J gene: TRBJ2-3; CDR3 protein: CAWSQPDTQYF